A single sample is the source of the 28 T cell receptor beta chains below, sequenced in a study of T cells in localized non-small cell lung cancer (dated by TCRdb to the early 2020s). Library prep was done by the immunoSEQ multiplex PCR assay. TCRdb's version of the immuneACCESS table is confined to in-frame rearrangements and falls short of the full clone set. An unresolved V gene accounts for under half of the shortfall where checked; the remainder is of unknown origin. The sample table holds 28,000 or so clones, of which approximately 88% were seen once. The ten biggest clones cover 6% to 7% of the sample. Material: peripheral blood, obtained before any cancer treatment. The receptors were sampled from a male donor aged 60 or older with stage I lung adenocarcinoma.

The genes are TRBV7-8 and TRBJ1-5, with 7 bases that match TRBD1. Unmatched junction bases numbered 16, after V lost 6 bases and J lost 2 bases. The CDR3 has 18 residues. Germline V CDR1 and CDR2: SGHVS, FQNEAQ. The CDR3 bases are TGTGCCAGCAGTGTTAAATTAAGGGACAGAGCGGGCAATCAGCCCCAGCATTTT. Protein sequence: CASSVKLRDRAGNQPQHF.

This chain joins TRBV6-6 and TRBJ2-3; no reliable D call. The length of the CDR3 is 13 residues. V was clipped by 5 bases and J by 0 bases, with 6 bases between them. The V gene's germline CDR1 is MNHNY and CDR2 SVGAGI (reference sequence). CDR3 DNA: TGTGCCAGCAGTCAAAAAAGCACAGATACGCAGTATTTT. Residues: CASSQKSTDTQYF.

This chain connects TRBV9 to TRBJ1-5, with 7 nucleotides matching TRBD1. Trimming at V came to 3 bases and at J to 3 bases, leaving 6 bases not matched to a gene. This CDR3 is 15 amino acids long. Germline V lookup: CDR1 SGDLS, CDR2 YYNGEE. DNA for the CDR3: TGTGCCAGCAGCGCGAGTGACAGGGACAATCAGCCCCAGCATTTT. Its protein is CASSASDRDNQPQHF.

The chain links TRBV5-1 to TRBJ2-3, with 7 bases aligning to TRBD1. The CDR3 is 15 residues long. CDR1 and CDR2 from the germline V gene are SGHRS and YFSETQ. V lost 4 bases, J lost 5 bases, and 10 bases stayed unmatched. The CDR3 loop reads CASSGQTGRGDTQYF. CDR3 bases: TGCGCCAGCAGCGGACAGACAGGGAGAGGAGATACGCAGTATTTT.

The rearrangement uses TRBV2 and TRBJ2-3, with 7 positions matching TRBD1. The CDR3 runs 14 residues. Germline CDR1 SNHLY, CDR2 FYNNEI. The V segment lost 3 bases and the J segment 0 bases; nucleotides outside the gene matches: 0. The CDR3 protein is CASSEGQSTDTQYF. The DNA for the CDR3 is TGTGCCAGCAGTGAGGGACAGAGCACAGATACGCAGTATTTT. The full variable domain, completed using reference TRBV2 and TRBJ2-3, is EPEVTQTPSHQVTQMGQEVILRCVPISNHLYFYWYRQILGQKVEFLVSFYNNEISEKSEIFDDQFSVERPDGSNFTLKIRSTKLEDSAMYFCASSEGQSTDTQYFGPGTRLTVL.

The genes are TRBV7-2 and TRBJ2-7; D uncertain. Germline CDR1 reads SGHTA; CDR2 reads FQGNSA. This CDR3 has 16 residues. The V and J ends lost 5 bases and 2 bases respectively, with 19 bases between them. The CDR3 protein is CASSPQPTVGAYEQYF. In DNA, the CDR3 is TGTGCCAGCAGCCCACAGCCTACGGTTGGGGCCTACGAGCAGTACTTC.

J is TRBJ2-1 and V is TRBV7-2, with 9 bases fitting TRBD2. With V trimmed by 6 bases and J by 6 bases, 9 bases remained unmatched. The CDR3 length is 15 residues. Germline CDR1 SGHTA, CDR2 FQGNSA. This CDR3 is CASRVQAGGSNEQFF. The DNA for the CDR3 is TGTGCCAGCAGGGTTCAAGCGGGGGGTAGCAATGAGCAGTTCTTC.

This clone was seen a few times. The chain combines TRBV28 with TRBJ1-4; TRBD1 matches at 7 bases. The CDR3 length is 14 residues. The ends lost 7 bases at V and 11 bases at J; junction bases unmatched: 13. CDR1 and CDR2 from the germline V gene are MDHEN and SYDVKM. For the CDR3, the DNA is TGTGCCAGCACATTACAGGGGCGGATCGGGAAACTGTTTTTT. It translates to CASTLQGRIGKLFF.

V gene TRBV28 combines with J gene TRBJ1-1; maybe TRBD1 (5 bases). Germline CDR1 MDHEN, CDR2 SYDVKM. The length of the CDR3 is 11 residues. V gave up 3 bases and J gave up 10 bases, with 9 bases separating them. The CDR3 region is CASSLGVAAFF. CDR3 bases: TGTGCCAGCAGTTTGGGGGTGGCAGCTTTCTTT.

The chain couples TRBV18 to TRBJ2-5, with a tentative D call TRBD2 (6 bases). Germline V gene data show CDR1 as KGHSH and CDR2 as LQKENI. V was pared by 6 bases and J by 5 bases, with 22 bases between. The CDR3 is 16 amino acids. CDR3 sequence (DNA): TGTGCCAGCTCCCCCCGGGAGCGCTTTCAAGGGGAGACCCAGTACTTC. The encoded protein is CASSPRERFQGETQYF.

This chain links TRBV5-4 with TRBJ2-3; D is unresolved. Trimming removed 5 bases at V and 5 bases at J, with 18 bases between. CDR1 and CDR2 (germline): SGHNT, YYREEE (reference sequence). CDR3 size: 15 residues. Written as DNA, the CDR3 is TGTGCCAGCAGTTTTCCTGGCTATAAAGAAGATACGCAGTATTTT. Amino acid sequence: CASSFPGYKEDTQYF.

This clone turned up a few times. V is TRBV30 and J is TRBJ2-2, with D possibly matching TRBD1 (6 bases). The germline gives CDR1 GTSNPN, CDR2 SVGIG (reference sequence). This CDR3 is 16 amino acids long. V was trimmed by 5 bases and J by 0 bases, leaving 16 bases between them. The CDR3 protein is CAWGDIRTSNTGELFF. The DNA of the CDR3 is TGTGCCTGGGGGGACATTCGTACCTCGAACACCGGGGAGCTGTTTTTT.

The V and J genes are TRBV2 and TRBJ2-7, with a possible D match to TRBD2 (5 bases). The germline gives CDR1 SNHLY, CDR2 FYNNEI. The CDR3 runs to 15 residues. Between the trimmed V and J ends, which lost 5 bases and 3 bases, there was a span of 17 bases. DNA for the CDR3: TGTGCCAGCAGTCGTACGGAGGTAACCTACTACGAGCAGTACTTC. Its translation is CASSRTEVTYYEQYF. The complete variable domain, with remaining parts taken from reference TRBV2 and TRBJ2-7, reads EPEVTQTPSHQVTQMGQEVILRCVPISNHLYFYWYRQILGQKVEFLVSFYNNEISEKSEIFDDQFSVERPDGSNFTLKIRSTKLEDSAMYFCASSRTEVTYYEQYFGPGTRLTVT.

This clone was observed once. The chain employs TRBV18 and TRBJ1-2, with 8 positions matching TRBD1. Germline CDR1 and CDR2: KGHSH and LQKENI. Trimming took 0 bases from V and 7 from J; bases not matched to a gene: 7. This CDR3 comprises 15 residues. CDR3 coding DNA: TGTGCCAGCTCACCACCTACACAGGGGGGAATTGGCTACACCTTC. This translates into CASSPPTQGGIGYTF. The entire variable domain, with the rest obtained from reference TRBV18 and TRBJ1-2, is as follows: NAGVMQNPRHLVRRRGQEARLRCSPMKGHSHVYWYRQLPEEGLKFMVYLQKENIIDESGMPKERFSAEFPKEGPSILRIQQVVRGDSAAYFCASSPPTQGGIGYTFGSGTRLTVV.

The CDR3 protein is CASRSSGGSGNTIYF. CDR3 nucleotides: TGTGCCAGCAGAAGTTCAGGGGGCTCTGGAAACACCATATATTTT. The chain combines TRBV4-2 with TRBJ1-3; TRBD1 aligns across 7 bases. The CDR3 contains 15 residues. V gave up 6 bases and J gave up 0 bases; unmatched junction bases: 5. Looked up from germline, CDR1 is LGHNA and CDR2 is YNFKEQ.

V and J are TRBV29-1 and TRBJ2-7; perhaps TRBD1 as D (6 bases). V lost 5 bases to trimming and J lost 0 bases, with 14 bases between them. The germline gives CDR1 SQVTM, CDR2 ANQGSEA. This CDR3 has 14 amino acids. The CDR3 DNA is TGCAGCGTTTTAACAGGGTATAGCTCCTACGAGCAGTACTTC. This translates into CSVLTGYSSYEQYF.

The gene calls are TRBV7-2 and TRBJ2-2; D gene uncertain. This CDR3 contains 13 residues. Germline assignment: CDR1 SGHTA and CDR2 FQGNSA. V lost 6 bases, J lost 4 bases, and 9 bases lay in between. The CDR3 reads CASRLTLTGELFF. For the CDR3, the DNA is TGTGCCAGCAGACTGACTCTCACCGGGGAGCTGTTTTTT.

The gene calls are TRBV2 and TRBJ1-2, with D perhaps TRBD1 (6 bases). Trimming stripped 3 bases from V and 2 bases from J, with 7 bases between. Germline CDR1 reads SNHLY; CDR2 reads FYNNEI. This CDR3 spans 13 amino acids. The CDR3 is CASSDRGNYGYTF. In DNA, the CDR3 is TGTGCCAGCAGTGACAGGGGCAACTATGGCTACACCTTC. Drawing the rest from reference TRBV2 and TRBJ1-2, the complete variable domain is EPEVTQTPSHQVTQMGQEVILRCVPISNHLYFYWYRQILGQKVEFLVSFYNNEISEKSEIFDDQFSVERPDGSNFTLKIRSTKLEDSAMYFCASSDRGNYGYTFGSGTRLTVV.

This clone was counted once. CDR3 DNA: TGTGCCATCAGTGAGTGGGCAGGGGGCGAGCAGTACTTC. Translated, it gives CAISEWAGGEQYF. The chain is built from TRBV10-3 and TRBJ2-7, with 7 bases fitting TRBD1. The CDR3 length is 13 residues. CDR1 is ENHRY and CDR2 is SYGVKD in the germline V gene. V shed 1 base and J 6 bases; nucleotides not matched to a gene: 3.

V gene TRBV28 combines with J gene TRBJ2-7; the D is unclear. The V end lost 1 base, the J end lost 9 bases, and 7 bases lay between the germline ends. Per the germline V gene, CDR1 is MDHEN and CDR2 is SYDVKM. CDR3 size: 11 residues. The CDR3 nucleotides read TGTGCCAGCAGTTTATCGAGGCTGCAGTACTTC. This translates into CASSLSRLQYF.

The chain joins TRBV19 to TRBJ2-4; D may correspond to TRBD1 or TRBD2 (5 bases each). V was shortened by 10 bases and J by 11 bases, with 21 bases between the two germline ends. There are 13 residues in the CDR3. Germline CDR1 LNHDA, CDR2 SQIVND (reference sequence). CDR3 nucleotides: TGTGCCACCAGCCGGGACCCCCTTAGCGTTCAGTACTTC. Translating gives CATSRDPLSVQYF.

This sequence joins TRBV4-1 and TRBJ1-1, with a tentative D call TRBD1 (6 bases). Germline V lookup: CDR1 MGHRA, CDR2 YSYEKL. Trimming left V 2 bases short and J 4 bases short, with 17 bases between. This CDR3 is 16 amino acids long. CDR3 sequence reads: CASSQNPSGEVTEAFF. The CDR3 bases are TGCGCCAGCAGCCAAAATCCCTCAGGGGAAGTCACTGAAGCTTTCTTT.

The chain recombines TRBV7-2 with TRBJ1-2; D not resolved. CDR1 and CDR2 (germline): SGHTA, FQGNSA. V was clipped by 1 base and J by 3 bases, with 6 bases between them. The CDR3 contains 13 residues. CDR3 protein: CASSLERDYGYTF. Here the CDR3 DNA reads TGTGCCAGCAGCTTAGAGAGAGACTATGGCTACACCTTC.

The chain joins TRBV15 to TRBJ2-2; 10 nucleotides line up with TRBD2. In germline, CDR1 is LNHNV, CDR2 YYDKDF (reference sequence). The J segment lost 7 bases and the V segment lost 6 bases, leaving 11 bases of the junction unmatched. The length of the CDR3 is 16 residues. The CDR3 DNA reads TGTGCCACCAGAGGGGAGTTGACTAGCGGGCACGGGGAGCTGTTTTTT. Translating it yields CATRGELTSGHGELFF. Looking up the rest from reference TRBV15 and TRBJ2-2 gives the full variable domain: DAMVIQNPRYQVTQFGKPVTLSCSQTLNHNVMYWYQQKSSQAPKLLFHYYDKDFNNEADTPDNFQSRRPNTSFCFLDIRSPGLGDTAMYLCATRGELTSGHGELFFGEGSRLTVL.

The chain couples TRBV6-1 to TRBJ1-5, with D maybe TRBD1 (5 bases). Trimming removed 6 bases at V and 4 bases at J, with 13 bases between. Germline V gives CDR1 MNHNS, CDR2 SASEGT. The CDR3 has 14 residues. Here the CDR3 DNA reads TGTGCCAGCAGGGGGCACATCGGGAATCAGCCCCAGCATTTT. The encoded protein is CASRGHIGNQPQHF.

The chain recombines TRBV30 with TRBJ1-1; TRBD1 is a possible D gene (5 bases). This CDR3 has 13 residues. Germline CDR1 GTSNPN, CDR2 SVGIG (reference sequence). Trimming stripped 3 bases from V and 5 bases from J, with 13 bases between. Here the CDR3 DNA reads TGTGCCTGGAGACGGCAGGGAGGAACTGAAGCTTTCTTT. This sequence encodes CAWRRQGGTEAFF.

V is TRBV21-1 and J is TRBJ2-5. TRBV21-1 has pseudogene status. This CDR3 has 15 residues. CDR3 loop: CASSKVGTTQETQYF. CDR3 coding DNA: TGTGCCAGCAGCAAAGTCGGGACGACTCAAGAGACCCAGTACTTC.

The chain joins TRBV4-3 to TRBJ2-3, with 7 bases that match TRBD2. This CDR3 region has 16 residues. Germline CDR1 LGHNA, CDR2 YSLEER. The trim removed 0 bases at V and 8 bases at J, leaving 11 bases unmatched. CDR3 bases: TGCGCCAGCAGCCAAGATACACGGGGCTGGGAGGGTACGCAGTATTTT. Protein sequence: CASSQDTRGWEGTQYF.